The sequence of this T cell receptor beta chain was determined in a study of Graves' ophthalmopathy and Graves' hyperthyroidism. A few counts support this clonotype. Researchers took RNA transcripts and amplified TCR beta CDR3 regions from them. The workflow started with a first-round RT-PCR run with HTBI primers and then moved on to a second-round multiplex PCR. TCRdb re-analysed the multiplex PCR reads in MiXCR, keeping a single row per CDR3 protein. Altogether almost 750,000 distinct CDR3 sequences are present, roughly two fifths being singletons, with the ten largest covering 35% to 55%. Disease in donors with ophthalmopathy had moderate-to-severe activity, CAS ≥3, NOSPECS ≥4 and under 3 months' duration. The CDR3 totals 13 residues. The ends were cut back, 4 bases at V and 3 bases at J, with 12 bases in the middle. Germline-derived CDR1 and CDR2 are DFQATT and SNEGSKA (reference sequence).

Material for sequencing was peripheral blood. This clonotype was obtained from an adult man with Graves' ophthalmopathy. The V call is TRBV20-1, the J call TRBJ1-2; possible D gene TRBD1, 5 bases. The CDR3 region is CSAIGRGDYGYTF. The CDR3 DNA reads as TGCAGTGCTATCGGCCGAGGGGACTATGGCTACACCTTC.